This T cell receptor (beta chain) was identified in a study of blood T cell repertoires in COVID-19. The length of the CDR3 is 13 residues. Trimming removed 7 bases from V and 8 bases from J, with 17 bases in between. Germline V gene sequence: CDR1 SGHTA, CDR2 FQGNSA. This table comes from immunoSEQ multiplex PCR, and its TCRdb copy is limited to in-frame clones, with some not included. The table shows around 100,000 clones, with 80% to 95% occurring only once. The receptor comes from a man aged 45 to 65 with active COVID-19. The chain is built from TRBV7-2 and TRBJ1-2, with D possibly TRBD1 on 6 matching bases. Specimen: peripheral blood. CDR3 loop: CASTKDYRAGYTF. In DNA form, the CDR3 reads TGTGCCAGCACCAAAGACTACAGGGCGGGCTACACCTTC.